One T cell receptor (beta chain) is described in this entry. This sample was taken from a study of blood T cell repertoires in COVID-19. Study-level background: The United States, Italy and Spain provided the acute and convalescent COVID-19 samples.

With 5 bases removed from V and 6 bases from J, the gap between germline ends came to 10 bases. Germline loops: CDR1 SGHAT, CDR2 FQDESV (reference sequence). The CDR3 length is 13 residues. Participants reported their clinical history, and cohort assignment relied on those reports. In the original processing: For nucleated cells, counts were estimated from reference gene primer amplification. Repertoires were generated with immunoSEQ multiplex PCR, while TCRdb's copy carries only in-frame clones and drops some. Clone size and V and J calls were adopted from that table, with D and trimming inferred from the DNA. The data hold roughly 260,000 clones, with about nine tenths observed a single time.

The sequencing input was PBMCs or T cells enriched from blood (not recorded which). The receptor's source is a human donor in a cohort exposed to, infected with or recovered from COVID-19 (not recorded which). The donor label of this sample is uncertain. The chain recombines TRBV11-1 with TRBJ1-4, with D unresolved. The CDR3 DNA reads TGTGCCAGCAGCCTCGGGAGGCATGAAAAACTGTTTTTT. Translation: CASSLGRHEKLFF.